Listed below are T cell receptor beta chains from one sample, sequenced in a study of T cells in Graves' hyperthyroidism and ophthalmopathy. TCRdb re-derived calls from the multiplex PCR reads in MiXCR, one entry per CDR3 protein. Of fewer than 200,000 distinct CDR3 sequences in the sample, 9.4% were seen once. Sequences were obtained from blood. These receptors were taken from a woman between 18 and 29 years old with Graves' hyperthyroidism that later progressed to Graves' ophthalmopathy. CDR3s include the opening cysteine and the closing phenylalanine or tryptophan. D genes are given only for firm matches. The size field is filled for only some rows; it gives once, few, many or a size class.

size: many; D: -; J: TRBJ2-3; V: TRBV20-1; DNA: TGCAGTGCTAGAGATCTACAGGGTGTGGCAGATACGCAGTATTTT; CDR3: CSARDLQGVADTQYF
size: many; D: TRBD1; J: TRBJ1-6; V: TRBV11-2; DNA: TGTGCCAGCAGCTTAGAGGCAGGGGGTTCCTATAATTCACCCCTCCACTTT; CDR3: CASSLEAGGSYNSPLHF
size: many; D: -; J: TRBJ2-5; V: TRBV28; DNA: TGTGCCAGCAGTTACACAGGGGGGGGCTGGGAGACCCAGTACTTC; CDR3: CASSYTGGGWETQYF
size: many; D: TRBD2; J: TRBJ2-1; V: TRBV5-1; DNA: TGCGCCAGCACCCTTGGCATTAGCGGGAGTGGTAATGAGCAGTTCTTC; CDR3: CASTLGISGSGNEQFF
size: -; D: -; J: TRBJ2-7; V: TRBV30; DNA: TGTGCCTGGAGTACAGATTACAGGGAGGTGGACGAGCAGTACTTC; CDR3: CAWSTDYREVDEQYF
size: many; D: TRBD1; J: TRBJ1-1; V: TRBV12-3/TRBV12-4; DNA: TGTGCCAGCAGTTTAGCCGGGACAGCTAATGACACTGAAGCTTTCTTT; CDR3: CASSLAGTANDTEAFF
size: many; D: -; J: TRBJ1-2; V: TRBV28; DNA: TGTGCCAGCAGTTTGGTCAGCTATGGCTACACCTTC; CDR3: CASSLVSYGYTF
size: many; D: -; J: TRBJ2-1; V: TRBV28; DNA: TGTGCCAGCAGTTTAGGGGTAAAGCTGAGTGAGCAGTTCTTC; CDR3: CASSLGVKLSEQFF
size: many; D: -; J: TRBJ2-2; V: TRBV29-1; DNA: TGCAGCGTTGAGTGGACTCACACCGGGGAGCTGTTTTTT; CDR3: CSVEWTHTGELFF
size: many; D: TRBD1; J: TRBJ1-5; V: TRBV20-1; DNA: TGCAGTGCGGGGACAGTCAATCAGCCCCAGCATTTT; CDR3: CSAGTVNQPQHF
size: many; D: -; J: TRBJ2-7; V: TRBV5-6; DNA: TGTGCCAGCAGCTTGGCCTCCTACGAGCAGTACTTC; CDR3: CASSLASYEQYF
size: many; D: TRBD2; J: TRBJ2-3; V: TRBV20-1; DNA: TGCAGTGCTGGACTAGCGGGTATCAAAGATACGCAGTATTTT; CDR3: CSAGLAGIKDTQYF
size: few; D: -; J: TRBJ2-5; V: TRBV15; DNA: TGTGCCACCAGCAGAGATCGGGTGGCCCAAGAGACCCAGTACTTC; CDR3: CATSRDRVAQETQYF
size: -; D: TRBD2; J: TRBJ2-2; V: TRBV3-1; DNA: TGTGCCAGCAGCTCTCGCGGCGGGACTATCCACCGACGTCTGTTTTTT; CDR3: CASSSRGGTIHRRLFF
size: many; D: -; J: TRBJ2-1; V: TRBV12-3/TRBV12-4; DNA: TGTGCCAGCAGTTCCGAGACAGGTTTGATACAGCAGTTCTTC; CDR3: CASSSETGLIQQFF
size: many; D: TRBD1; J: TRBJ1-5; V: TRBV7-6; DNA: TGTGCCAGCAGCCGAGGGACAGGCCATAATCAGCCCCAGCATTTT; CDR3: CASSRGTGHNQPQHF
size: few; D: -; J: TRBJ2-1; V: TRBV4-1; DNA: TGCGCCAGCAGCCCCCTGGGGACAAGCTCCTACAATGAGCAGTTCTTC; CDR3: CASSPLGTSSYNEQFF
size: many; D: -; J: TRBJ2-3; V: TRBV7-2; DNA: TGTGCCAGCAGCTTGGGGGTAACAGATACGCAGTATTTT; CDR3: CASSLGVTDTQYF
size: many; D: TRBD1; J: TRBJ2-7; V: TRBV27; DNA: TGTGCCAGCAGTGCGGACCGGGACAGGGCCTACGAGCAGTACTTC; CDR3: CASSADRDRAYEQYF
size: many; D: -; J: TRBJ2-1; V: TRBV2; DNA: TGTGCCAGCAGTGGTTACAATGAGCAGTTCTTC; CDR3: CASSGYNEQFF
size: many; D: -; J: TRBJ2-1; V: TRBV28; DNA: TGTGCCAGCGGGGCGAGCTCCTACAATGAGCAGTTCTTC; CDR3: CASGASSYNEQFF
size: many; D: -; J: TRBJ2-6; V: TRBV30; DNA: TGTGCCTGGAGTCCCGTGAGGGGCCCGTTGTCTGGGGCCAACGTCCTGACTTTC; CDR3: CAWSPVRGPLSGANVLTF
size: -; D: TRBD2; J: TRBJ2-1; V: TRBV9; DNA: TGTGCCAGCAGCGTATACAGGGGTCTAGCGGGAGGGCCGAATGAGCAGTTCTTC; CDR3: CASSVYRGLAGGPNEQFF
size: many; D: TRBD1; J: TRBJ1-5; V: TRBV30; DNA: TGTGCCTGGAGTAGGGACAGCAGCAATCAGCCCCAGCATTTT; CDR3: CAWSRDSSNQPQHF
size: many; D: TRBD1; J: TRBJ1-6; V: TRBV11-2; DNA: TGTGCCAGCAGCTTGTGGGGGACAGGAGTTTCACCCCTCCACTTT; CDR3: CASSLWGTGVSPLHF
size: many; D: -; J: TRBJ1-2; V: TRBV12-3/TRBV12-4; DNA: TGTGCCAGCAGTTCCGGGAACTATGGCTACACCTTC; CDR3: CASSSGNYGYTF
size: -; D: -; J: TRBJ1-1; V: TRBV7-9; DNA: TGTGCCAGCAGCTTAGCATTAGCAGGGTACACTGAAGCTTTCTTT; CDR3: CASSLALAGYTEAFF
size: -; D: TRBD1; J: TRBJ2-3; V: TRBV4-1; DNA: TGCGCCGCTAGGGGGCAGAGCACAGATACGCAGTATTTT; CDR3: CAARGQSTDTQYF
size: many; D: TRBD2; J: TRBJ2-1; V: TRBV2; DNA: TGTGCCAGCAGTGAGGGCGGGAGTTCCTACAATGAGCAGTTCTTC; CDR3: CASSEGGSSYNEQFF
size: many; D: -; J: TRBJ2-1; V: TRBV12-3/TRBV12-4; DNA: TGTGCCAGCAGCTCTCAGCTTACCAGCTCCTACAATGAGCAGTTCTTC; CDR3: CASSSQLTSSYNEQFF
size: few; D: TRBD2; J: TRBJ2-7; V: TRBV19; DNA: TGTGCCAGTAGGCCAGAGGGACTAGCCGGCGAGCAGTACTTC; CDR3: CASRPEGLAGEQYF
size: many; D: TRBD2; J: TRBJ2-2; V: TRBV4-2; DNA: TGTGCCAGCAGCCGACGACTAGCGGGGGAGACCGGGGAGCTGTTTTTT; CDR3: CASSRRLAGETGELFF
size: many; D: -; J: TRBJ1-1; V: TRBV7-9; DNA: TGTGCCAGCAGCCCATGGGACGGAACCCAGGAGGAAGCTTTCTTT; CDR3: CASSPWDGTQEEAFF
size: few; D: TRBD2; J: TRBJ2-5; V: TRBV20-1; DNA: TGCAGTGCTAGAGGAGGGAGGGCTGCGGAGACCCAGTACTTC; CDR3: CSARGGRAAETQYF
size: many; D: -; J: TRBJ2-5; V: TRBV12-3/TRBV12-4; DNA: TGTGCCAGCAGTTTGCGGGCAGTTAGAGAGACCCAGTACTTC; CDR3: CASSLRAVRETQYF
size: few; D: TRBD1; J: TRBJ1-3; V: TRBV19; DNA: TGTGCCAGTACGACCGGGACAGGGGGAAACACCATATATTTT; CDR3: CASTTGTGGNTIYF
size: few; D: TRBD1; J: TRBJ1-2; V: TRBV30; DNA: TGTGCCGGTTGGACAGGTACAATCTATGGCTACACCTTC; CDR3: CAGWTGTIYGYTF
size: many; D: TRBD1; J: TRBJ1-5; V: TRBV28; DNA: TGTGCCAGCAGTGGGCTGACAGGGGGAGACCAGCCCCAGCATTTT; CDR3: CASSGLTGGDQPQHF
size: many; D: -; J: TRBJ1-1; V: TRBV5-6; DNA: TGTGCCAGCAACTACAGGGACACTGAAGCTTTCTTT; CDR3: CASNYRDTEAFF
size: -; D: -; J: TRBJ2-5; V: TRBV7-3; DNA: TGTGCCAGCAGCTTAAGGCCCACGGGGGAGACCCAGTACTTC; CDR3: CASSLRPTGETQYF
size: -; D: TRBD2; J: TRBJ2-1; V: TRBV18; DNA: TGTGCCAGCTCACCCGGTCTAGCGGGGGGCAATGAGCAGTTCTTC; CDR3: CASSPGLAGGNEQFF
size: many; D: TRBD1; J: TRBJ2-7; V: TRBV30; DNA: TGTGCCGGCCGGGACAGGGGATCCGAGCAGTACTTC; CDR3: CAGRDRGSEQYF
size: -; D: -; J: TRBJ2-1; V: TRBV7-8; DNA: TGTGCCAGCAGCTTAGCTAGACCAGCGGTGCCCTACAATGAGCAGTTCTTC; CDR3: CASSLARPAVPYNEQFF